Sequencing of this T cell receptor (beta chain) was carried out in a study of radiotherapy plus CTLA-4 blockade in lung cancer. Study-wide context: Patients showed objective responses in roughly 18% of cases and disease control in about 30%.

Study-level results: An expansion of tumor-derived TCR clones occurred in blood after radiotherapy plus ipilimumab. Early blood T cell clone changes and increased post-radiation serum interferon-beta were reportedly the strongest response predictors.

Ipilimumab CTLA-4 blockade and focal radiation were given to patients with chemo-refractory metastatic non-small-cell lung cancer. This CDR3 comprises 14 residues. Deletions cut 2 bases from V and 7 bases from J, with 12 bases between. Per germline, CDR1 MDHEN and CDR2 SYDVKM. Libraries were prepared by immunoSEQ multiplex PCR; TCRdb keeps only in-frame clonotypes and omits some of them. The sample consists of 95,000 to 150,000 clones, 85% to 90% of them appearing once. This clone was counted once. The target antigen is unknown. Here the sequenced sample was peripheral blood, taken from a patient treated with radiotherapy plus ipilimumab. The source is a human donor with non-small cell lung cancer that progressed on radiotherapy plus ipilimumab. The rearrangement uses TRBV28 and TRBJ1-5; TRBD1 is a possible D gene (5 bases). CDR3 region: CASSLSQGRQPQHF. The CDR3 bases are TGTGCCAGCAGTTTAAGCCAGGGTCGGCAGCCCCAGCATTTT.